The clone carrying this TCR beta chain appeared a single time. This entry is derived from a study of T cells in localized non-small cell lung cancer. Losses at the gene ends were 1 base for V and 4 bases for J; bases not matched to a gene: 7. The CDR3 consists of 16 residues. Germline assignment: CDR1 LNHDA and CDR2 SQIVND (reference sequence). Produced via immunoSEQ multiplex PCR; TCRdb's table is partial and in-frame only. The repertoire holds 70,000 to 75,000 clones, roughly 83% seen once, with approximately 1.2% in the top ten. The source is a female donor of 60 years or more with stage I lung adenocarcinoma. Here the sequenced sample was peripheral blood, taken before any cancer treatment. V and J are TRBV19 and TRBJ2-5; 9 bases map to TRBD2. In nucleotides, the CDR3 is TGTGCCAGTAGTATAGCAGGTAGCGGGGGTCGAGAGACCCAGTACTTC. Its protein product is CASSIAGSGGRETQYF.